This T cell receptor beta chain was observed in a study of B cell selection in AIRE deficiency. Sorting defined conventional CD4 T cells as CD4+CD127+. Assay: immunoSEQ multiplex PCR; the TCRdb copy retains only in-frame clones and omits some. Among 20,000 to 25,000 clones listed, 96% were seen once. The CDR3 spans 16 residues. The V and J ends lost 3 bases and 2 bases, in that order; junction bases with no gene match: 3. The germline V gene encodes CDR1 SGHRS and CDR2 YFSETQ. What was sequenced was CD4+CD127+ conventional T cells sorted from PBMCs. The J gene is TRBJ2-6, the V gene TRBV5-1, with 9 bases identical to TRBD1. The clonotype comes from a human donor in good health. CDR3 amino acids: CASSSGQGTGANVLTF. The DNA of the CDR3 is TGCGCCAGCAGCTCGGGACAGGGAACTGGGGCCAACGTCCTGACTTTC.